This TCR beta chain was obtained from a study of cytomegalovirus exposure and HLA in healthy donors (dated by TCRdb to about 2017). A note on the overall study: According to an earlier analysis of 587 of the donors, about 179 million T cells yielded 117 million unique TCR beta sequences and roughly 280 Gb of sequence data. High-throughput TCR immunosequencing, statistical association of individual TCRs with disease status, and machine learning were combined to predict cytomegalovirus infection status. Among the roughly 400 genotyped donors, approximately 81% belonged to the genetic ancestry cluster associated with self-reported Caucasian donors. A separate validation cohort of 100 to 150 different subjects was used in addition to the 666-subject first cohort. In a later analysis, previously published TCR beta repertoires from roughly 710 donors were re-analyzed and high-resolution HLA genotyping was added so that TCR occurrence patterns could be studied. Both class I and class II loci were covered by HLA typing, at four-digit resolution. Donor age, sex, ethnicity and CMV serostatus were compiled alongside the repertoire data. The aim of the study was to test whether cataloging public T cell receptors could identify signatures of past pathogen exposure. An early release that covered approximately 600 HLA-typed donors contained about 300 gigabases of sequencing data and 85 million to 100 million unique TCR sequences. On average, 235,054 unique TCR beta nucleotide sequences were sequenced per donor among roughly 430 genotyped donors of the cohort, with around 19% of those sequences being non-productive. In the later analysis, no new phenotypic data were used to find candidate immune exposures; instead, reliance was placed on TCR beta sequences and their occurrence across donors. To decide whether each TCR beta V gene segment behaved as functional or pseudogenic, an earlier analysis of some 600 of the donors relied on high-throughput TCR beta sequencing. Because of strong linkage in the cohort, roughly five DR-DQ haplotypes were treated as single units for association and clustering. A later genetic analysis used genome-wide SNP genotypes for about 65% of the 666 donors, treating that subset as a discovery cohort. Typing coverage varied by locus: about 629-630 donors for A, B, C, DRB1 and DQB1; more than 500 for DQA1; some 610 for DPA1; 450 to 480 for DPB1. Every discovery cohort repertoire had been produced on one sequencing platform. Using immunosequencing, the study profiled T cell repertoires from 666 subjects and related those repertoires to cytomegalovirus serostatus. General conclusions and limits of the study: Broadly in line with IMGT annotations, most TCR beta V segments showed up in productive rearrangements about 87% or about 30% of the time in an earlier analysis of around 600 of the donors. A cluster of highly shared sequence variants was judged likely to be a technical artifact of the sequencing pipeline. Compared with equally common non-associated chains, HLA-associated TCR beta chains in a later analysis were more clonally expanded and had lower generation probabilities. Cytomegalovirus status was reported to be diagnosed by the classifier with high specificity and sensitivity in both the original and validation cohorts. Over 15 rarely observed V segments, including chromosome 9 orphons, were excluded from the earlier analysis of approximately 500 of the donors because counts were too low. In vitro tests confirmed that a few of the cytomegalovirus-associated TCR beta chains recognize cytomegalovirus antigens. Because the 87-base-pair reads could not distinguish some IMGT-functional V segments, including TRBV6-2 and TRBV6-3, those segments were excluded. The presence/absence analyses assumed that sequencing depth was roughly uniform across donors, and that assumption may not be true. For the cohort, immune exposure information was limited to CMV serostatus. In a later analysis, the rate of TCR association differed among HLA loci, with DRB1 alleles having the most associated TCRs and HLA-C alleles having the fewest. According to the authors, the approach could potentially be generalized to other disease states and immunological phenotypes. Most TCR sequences were seen in very few donors, while some public TCRs were found in many individuals. According to a later analysis, parvovirus B19, influenza, CMV and Epstein-Barr virus appeared linked to several top co-occurrence clusters. Linkage disequilibrium might explain the correlated functional status among segregating V segments, but an unknown experimental factor could not be excluded. In the study, some 160 TCR beta chains were listed as associated with cytomegalovirus. Because HLA typing was missing for some donors at each locus, association tests included only the typed subset. In this cohort, only TCR beta chains were sequenced, and detectable features were limited by the absence of alpha or paired-chain data. In a later genetic analysis, fewer N-insertions in productive TCRs were reported among donors in an Asian-associated ancestry cluster than the roughly 640-donor mean. A later genetic analysis associated a missense DCLRE1C variant with V-gene and J-gene trimming of TCR beta chains, and an independent cohort replicated the association. At a false discovery rate of 0.05, a later analysis linked 16,000 or so TCR beta sequences to specific HLA alleles. Assigning TCR associations to individual alleles was difficult when HLA alleles, especially DR and DQ, strongly co-occurred. Most CMV-associated TCR beta chains appeared to be HLA-restricted in a later analysis, and the HLA associations seemed to be driven largely by CMV exposure. A further reported finding was that TCR beta sequences accurately predicted the HLA-A and HLA-B alleles for most subjects in the first cohort.

The cohort was made up of roughly 670 healthy bone marrow donors. At the time of sampling, every cohort member was nominally healthy, though immune exposures that went unrecorded were likely present. The donor was CMV seronegative and belonged to the group of roughly 330 seronegative cohort members. Every donor gave a peripheral blood sample, and the peripheral blood mononuclear cells from that sample were used for TCR beta sequencing. The Qiagen DNeasy Blood Extraction Kit was used to extract genomic DNA from the blood cell samples. Library preparation was by the immunoSEQ multiplex PCR assay. The multiplex PCR relied on a mix of 60 forward primers for TCR Vbeta segments and 13 reverse primers for TCR Jbeta segments. Amplification of the CDR3 region of rearranged TCR beta genes was performed with a multiplex PCR assay on genomic DNA. The Illumina HiSeq System was used to sequence the amplified TCR beta libraries as 87-base-pair reads. In the original analysis: A later analysis tallied 75 million to 85 million unique TCR beta chains across the roughly 610 repertoires, and about 12 million of those chains were shared by two or more donors. Raw reads were error-corrected and collapsed into unique sequences by a nearest-neighbor algorithm in which closely related sequences were merged to remove PCR and sequencing errors. To assign V, D and J gene segments, CDR3 sequences were aligned to IMGT reference sequences. For a sequence to be retained, at least a six-nucleotide match to both a V gene segment and a J gene segment was required. A rearrangement counted as productive if the CDR3 had no stop codons and remained in frame with V and J, and every other rearrangement counted as non-productive. Following IMGT convention, CDR3 was defined as the stretch from the second conserved V-encoded cysteine to the conserved J-encoded phenylalanine. The earlier analysis of more than 450 of the donors excluded sequences that lacked an unambiguous match to a single V gene segment. An earlier analysis of 550 to 650 of the donors classified V segments as functional when productive rearrangements were above 56.7% and as segregating when the standard deviation between donors was above 5%. A statistical classification framework was built to diagnose cytomegalovirus status from the catalog of TCR beta chain sequences. A later analysis assigned V and J genes by comparing TCR nucleotide sequences with IMGT/GENE-DB human TR gene sequences. In a later analysis, CDR3 sequences and most-parsimonious VDJ recombination scenarios were assigned using the TCRdist pipeline. A later analysis defined each TCR beta chain by its CDR3 amino acid sequence plus V-gene family, and excluded reads lacking a unique V-gene family. To address suspected cross-contamination and a sequencing artifact, a later analysis removed 592 highly shared, low-generation-probability nucleotide sequences. For each public chain, a later analysis derived a clonal expansion index from normalized ranks of inferred template counts within each repertoire. In a later analysis, generation probabilities were computed with a VDJ recombination model fitted to out-of-frame rearrangements, and the resulting probabilities were checked against IGoR. A later analysis scored TCR-TCR, TCR-HLA and TCR-CMV co-occurrence with hypergeometric tests, applying a repertoire-size bias correction to TCR pairs. False discovery rates were estimated in a later analysis by permuting HLA or CMV assignments 20 times. In a later analysis, co-occurring TCRs were grouped using DBSCAN, and TCRdist sequence similarity was added for clustering within HLA-allele-positive subsets. Co-occurrence clustering excluded repertoires with fewer than 30,000 or more than 120,000 public chains, plus five with anomalous nucleotide sharing. Sourced from immuneACCESS, this table was stored by TCRdb with only in-frame sequences that have V and J called. A share of the clones is absent; for the studies checked, an unresolved V gene accounts for under half, and the remainder has no known explanation. D and trimming come from the DNA, and the V and J calls and clone size come from that table. In all, the sample holds more than 140,000 clones, and just under 85% of those were seen once. The ten largest clones represent 1.5% to 2% of the sample.

The V end loses 3 bases and the J end loses 0 bases, and a stretch of 11 bases separates them. CDR1 and CDR2 are drawn from the germline V gene: SGDLS, YYNGEE. The CDR3 numbers 15 residues from cysteine through phenylalanine. Only the CDR3 DNA is retained, 45 bases long and in frame from the first base. As to this clone: The antigen it binds to is not known. There are no base qualities to consult, and no much larger clone falls within one base.

The receptor comes from a woman aged 40 to 49 in good health and CMV-seronegative. The sequenced sample was PBMCs. In this chain, TRBV9 is recombined with TRBJ2-3, with the D gene call left open. The CDR3: CASSDSPFSTDTQYF. DNA sequence: TGTGCCAGCAGCGACAGTCCTTTTAGCACAGATACGCAGTATTTT.